This T cell receptor (beta chain) appears in the sequencing data of a study of cytomegalovirus exposure and HLA in healthy donors (dated 2017 in TCRdb). Regarding the research as a whole: An earlier analysis of 587 of the donors reported roughly 300 Gb of sequence data and roughly 120 million unique TCR beta sequences obtained from about 180 million T cells. All discovery cohort repertoires had been generated on a single sequencing platform. The study aimed to test whether signatures of past pathogen exposure could be identified by cataloging public T cell receptors. The number of typed donors differed by locus: about 629-630 for A, B, C, DRB1 and DQB1; 522 for DQA1; over 600 for DPA1; and about 450 for DPB1. Rather than using new phenotypic data, the later analysis identified candidate immune exposures from TCR beta sequences and from how often those sequences occurred across donors. Across 398 genotyped donors of the cohort, an average of approximately 200,000 unique TCR beta nucleotide sequences per donor were sequenced, and roughly 17% of those sequences were non-productive. Of the 300 to 450 genotyped donors, roughly 85% fell in the genetic ancestry cluster associated with self-reported Caucasian donors. The T cell repertoires of around 670 subjects were profiled by immunosequencing and related to cytomegalovirus serostatus. Because of strong linkage in the cohort, roughly five DR-DQ haplotypes were treated as single units for association and clustering. HLA typing included class I and class II loci at four-digit resolution. To predict cytomegalovirus infection status, the study brought together high-throughput TCR immunosequencing, statistical association of individual TCRs with disease status, and machine learning. An earlier analysis of 450 to 750 of the donors used high-throughput TCR beta sequencing to judge whether each TCR beta V gene segment behaved as functional or pseudogenic. A later analysis re-analyzed previously published TCR beta repertoires from 550 to 700 donors and added high-resolution HLA genotyping to study TCR occurrence patterns. Around 330 gigabases of sequencing data and 70 million to 95 million unique TCR sequences made up an early release that covered roughly 670 HLA-typed donors. Donor age, sex, ethnicity and CMV serostatus were compiled together with the repertoire data. In a later genetic analysis, genome-wide SNP genotypes for about 60% of the 666 donors were used, and that subset was treated as a discovery cohort. Besides the first cohort of approximately 710 subjects, a separate validation cohort made up of roughly 120 different subjects was used.

Findings and caveats that apply to the study as a whole: A later analysis found that HLA-associated TCR beta chains were more clonally expanded and had lower generation probabilities than equally common non-associated chains. A further reported finding was that TCR beta sequences accurately predicted the HLA-A and HLA-B alleles for most subjects in the first cohort. Strong co-occurrence of HLA alleles, especially DR and DQ, made assigning TCR associations to individual alleles difficult. Linkage disequilibrium might explain the correlated functional status among segregating V segments, but an unknown experimental factor could not be excluded. A later analysis found that most CMV-associated TCR beta chains appeared HLA-restricted, with HLA associations seemingly driven largely by CMV exposure. A later analysis associated 16,951 TCR beta sequences with specific HLA alleles at a false discovery rate of 0.05. According to the authors, the approach could potentially be generalized to other disease states and immunological phenotypes. An earlier analysis of 587 of the donors showed that most TCR beta V segments appeared in productive rearrangements either about 87% or about 30% of the time, which broadly matched IMGT annotations. A cluster of highly shared sequence variants was judged likely to be a technical artifact of the sequencing pipeline. In vitro tests confirmed that a few of the cytomegalovirus-associated TCR beta chains recognize cytomegalovirus antigens. An association between a missense DCLRE1C variant and V-gene and J-gene trimming of TCR beta chains was found in a later genetic analysis and replicated in an independent cohort. The presence/absence analyses assumed that sequencing depth was roughly uniform across donors, and that assumption may not be true. The cohort was sequenced for TCR beta chains only, and without alpha or paired-chain data the features that could be detected were limited. Cytomegalovirus status was reported to be diagnosed by the classifier with high specificity and sensitivity in both the original and validation cohorts. CMV serostatus was the only immune exposure information available for the cohort. Most TCR sequences were observed very rarely across donors, whereas some public TCRs were present in many individuals. According to a later analysis, TCR association rates differed among HLA loci, with DRB1 alleles showing the most associated TCRs and HLA-C alleles showing the fewest. According to a later analysis, parvovirus B19, influenza, CMV and Epstein-Barr virus appeared linked to several top co-occurrence clusters. Because the 87-base-pair reads could not distinguish some IMGT-functional V segments, including TRBV6-2 and TRBV6-3, those segments were excluded. HLA typing was unavailable for some donors at each locus, so association tests used only the typed subset. In a later genetic analysis, fewer N-insertions in productive TCRs were reported among donors in an Asian-associated ancestry cluster than the roughly 700-donor mean. Because counts were too low, seventeen rarely observed V segments, including chromosome 9 orphons, were excluded from the earlier analysis of a few hundred of the donors. In the study, around 150 TCR beta chains were listed as associated with cytomegalovirus.

The CDR3 contains 15 residues, cysteine and phenylalanine counted. Only the CDR3 part of the read is kept: 45 bases, read in frame from the first base. The V and J ends are trimmed by 6 bases and 2 bases, leaving 14 bases between them. For CDR1 and CDR2, the germline V gene lists MGHDK and SYGVNS. Notes on this clone: Its antigen is currently not known. No quality values exist for individual bases; no much larger clone is one base distant.

The cohort was made up of approximately 670 healthy bone marrow donors. At the time of sampling, every cohort member was nominally healthy, though immune exposures that went unrecorded were likely present. The donor tested CMV seronegative, placing the donor among the 350 or so seronegative members of the cohort. A peripheral blood sample was collected from each donor, and TCR beta sequencing was performed on peripheral blood mononuclear cells. Genomic DNA extraction from the blood cell samples was performed with the Qiagen DNeasy Blood Extraction Kit. The library was prepared using the immunoSEQ multiplex PCR assay. For the multiplex PCR, a mixture combining 60 forward primers for TCR Vbeta segments and 13 reverse primers for TCR Jbeta segments was used. Amplification of the CDR3 region of rearranged TCR beta genes was performed with a multiplex PCR assay on genomic DNA. Amplified TCR beta libraries were sequenced as 87-base-pair reads on the Illumina HiSeq System. The paper's processing steps were these. A later analysis counted some 80 million unique TCR beta chains across the 550 to 750 repertoires, and 10 million to 11 million of these chains were shared by at least two donors. Raw reads were error-corrected and collapsed into unique sequences with a nearest-neighbor algorithm that merged closely related sequences to remove PCR and sequencing errors. V, D and J gene segments were assigned by aligning CDR3 sequences to IMGT reference sequences. For a sequence to be retained, a match of at least six nucleotides to both a V gene segment and a J gene segment was required. A rearrangement counted as productive if the CDR3 had no stop codons and remained in frame with V and J, and every other rearrangement counted as non-productive. CDR3 was defined by IMGT convention, running from the second conserved V-encoded cysteine to the conserved J-encoded phenylalanine. In an earlier analysis of approximately 500 of the donors, sequences lacking an unambiguous match to a single V gene segment were excluded. In an earlier analysis of about 590 of the donors, a V segment was called functional when productive rearrangements were above 56.7%, and segregating when the standard deviation between donors exceeded 5%. A statistical classification framework was built to diagnose cytomegalovirus status from the catalog of TCR beta chain sequences. V and J gene assignment, in a later analysis, came from comparing TCR nucleotide sequences with IMGT/GENE-DB human TR gene sequences. A later analysis assigned CDR3 sequences and most-parsimonious VDJ recombination scenarios with the TCRdist pipeline. In a later analysis, each TCR beta chain was defined by its CDR3 amino acid sequence together with its V-gene family, and reads without a unique V-gene family were excluded. In a later analysis, 550 to 650 highly shared, low-generation-probability nucleotide sequences were removed to address suspected cross-contamination and a sequencing artifact. A later analysis calculated a clonal expansion index for each public chain from normalized within-repertoire ranks of inferred template counts. A later analysis computed generation probabilities with a VDJ recombination model fitted to out-of-frame rearrangements, and checked the results against IGoR. Hypergeometric tests were used in a later analysis to score TCR-TCR, TCR-HLA and TCR-CMV co-occurrence, with a repertoire-size bias correction applied to the TCR pairs. A later analysis estimated false discovery rates by permuting HLA or CMV assignments 20 times. In a later analysis, co-occurring TCRs were grouped using DBSCAN, with TCRdist sequence similarity added in when clustering inside HLA-allele-positive subsets. For co-occurrence clustering, repertoires with fewer than 30,000 or more than 120,000 public chains were excluded, along with four to six repertoires with anomalous nucleotide sharing. As stored in TCRdb, this immuneACCESS dataset retains in-frame rearrangements with V and J assigned. A fraction of the clones does not appear; measured against another copy, unresolved V genes explain less than half of the discrepancy, and the remainder lacks a known reason. That table is the source of V, J and clone size, and D and trimming were worked out from the DNA. This sample lists approximately 140,000 clones; 66% were detected once. Of the sample, 6.5% is held by the ten largest clones.

This TCR came from a woman aged 60 to 75 in good health and CMV-seronegative. The chain links TRBV25-1 with TRBJ1-3; confidence is insufficient to name the D gene. The sequencing sample was made of PBMCs. The CDR3 is CASSSPGRAGNTIYF. The DNA sequence follows: TGTGCCAGCAGCTCTCCCGGGAGGGCTGGAAACACCATATATTTT.